There are many counts of the clone carrying this T cell receptor beta chain. This specimen comes from a study of T-cell reconstitution after alpha-beta-depleted transplantation in children. This CDR3 is built from 14 residues. CDR1 and CDR2 (germline): SNHLY, FYNNEI. V gave up 6 bases and J gave up 4 bases; unmatched junction bases: 4. Construction of the TCRbeta library involved unique molecular identifiers. TCRdb reprocessed the PCR reads via MiXCR and lists one record per CDR3 protein. The sample has some 250,000 distinct CDR3 sequences, about 11% seen once; the top ten hold over 2.5%. The chain employs TRBV2 and TRBJ2-2; 8 bases match TRBD1. The clonotype was recovered from a human donor who donated a stem cell graft to a child with acute lymphoblastic leukemia. Sequenced here: PBMCs from the stem cell graft donor, sampled from the stem cell graft. CDR3 in amino acids: CASRIDRGTGELFF. The CDR3 DNA reads as TGTGCCAGCAGGATAGACAGGGGCACCGGGGAGCTGTTTTTT.